The clone carrying this T cell receptor (beta chain) was detected many times. The antigen remains unidentified. The germline V gene has CDR1 MNHNS and CDR2 SASEGT. Trimming removed 8 bases from V and 0 bases from J; junction bases left unmatched: 7. The CDR3 is 14 residues long. This sample stems from a study of regulatory T cells in long-lasting Graves disease. Study as a whole: Persistent Graves' disease required over 5 years of antithyroid drugs and positive TSH receptor antibodies.

Broader study findings: Persistent disease exhibited a predilection for TRBV28, TRBJ1-2 and TRBJ2-5. Having few samples may have compromised the accuracy.

CDR3-region Arm-PCR and iRepertoire HTBI primers produced the TCR beta libraries. TCRdb itself ran the multiplex PCR reads through MiXCR, one entry per CDR3 protein. The data contain about 300,000 distinct CDR3 sequences, around 23% of them singletons. Time point indicated: persistent/refractory GD, antithyroid drugs over 5 years with positive TRAb. PBMCs were the source of the RNA used for TCR sequencing. Sequencing was performed on peripheral blood mononuclear cells (PBMCs), taken when the disease was refractory, from a patient treated with antithyroid drugs. The V and J genes are TRBV6-1 and TRBJ2-7; TRBD2 agrees at 7 bases. The source of this sequence is a female donor with Graves disease. CDR3 sequence: CASSSREFSYEQYF. The CDR3 DNA sequence: TGTGCCAGCTCCTCGCGGGAGTTCTCCTACGAGCAGTACTTC.